This T cell receptor beta chain is drawn from a study of T cell changes during pregnancy in multiple sclerosis. Method: immunoSEQ multiplex PCR; TCRdb's copy keeps in-frame clones and lacks some. The data contain fewer than 85,000 clones, roughly nine tenths of them singletons. Germline values: CDR1 SQVTM, CDR2 ANQGSEA. Trimming removed 5 bases from V and 3 bases from J; junction bases left unmatched: 6. The CDR3 extends over 13 amino acids. The sequencing used peripheral blood, collected in the first trimester of pregnancy. The receptor was isolated from a female donor in good health, enrolled as a control in a pregnancy study. The chain combines TRBV29-1 with TRBJ2-7; TRBD1 agrees at 8 bases. This CDR3 reads CSVQQGVVYEQYF. CDR3 nucleotides: TGCAGCGTTCAACAGGGGGTAGTCTACGAGCAGTACTTC.